The T cell receptor beta chain under discussion was sequenced for a study of beta chain features in type 1 diabetes. Regarding the study as a whole: Compared to healthy donors, patients appeared to have naive, central memory and Treg TCRB repertoires that were more alike. People with Type 1 diabetes carried modestly yet significantly shorter TCRB CDR3s in all four CD4+ subsets. Sequencing the cDNA could make cells with high TCR expression show up more than they should. VDJ junctions sequenced from type 1 diabetes patients showed fewer insertions and more deletions.

The isolated RNA, all of it, was reverse transcribed, so expressed TCRB transcripts were what got sequenced. Data came from immunoSEQ multiplex PCR; TCRdb stores just in-frame clones and leaves some out. This table holds about 340,000 clones, approximately 13% found once. A few counts support this clone. What it recognizes is unknown. V gave up 3 bases and J gave up 8 bases, with 14 bases separating them. Germline CDR1 and CDR2: LNHDA and SQIVND (reference sequence). The CDR3 length is 14 residues. Sequencing input: naive CD4+ T cells from blood. The TCR originated in a woman younger than 35 with type 1 diabetes. This sequence joins TRBV19 and TRBJ2-1, with D possibly TRBD2 on 5 matching bases. The CDR3 sequence is CASSIFSEEDEQFF. In DNA, the CDR3 is TGTGCCAGTAGTATTTTTAGCGAGGAAGATGAGCAGTTCTTC.